The clone carrying this T cell receptor (beta chain) was counted between two and nine times. The antigen remains undetermined. The record originates from a study of cytomegalovirus exposure and HLA in healthy donors. Overall study findings and caveats: TCR beta V segments were, for the most part, productive about 87% or about 30% of the time in an earlier analysis. Most likely, a cluster of highly shared sequence variants arose as a sequencing artifact.

Primers included in the PCR were 60 Vbeta and 13 Jbeta primers. Some clones are missing from TCRdb's copy, which holds only in-frame ones; the method was immunoSEQ multiplex PCR. This sample has more than 90,000 clones; approximately 77% occur once, and the top ten carry around 5.2%. CDR3 size: 16 residues. Germline V gives CDR1 SGHRS, CDR2 YFSETQ. Unmatched junction bases numbered 7, after V lost 0 bases and J lost 4 bases. The receptor was derived from a man between 45 and 60 years old in good health and CMV-seropositive. Specimen: PBMCs. The chain joins TRBV5-1 to TRBJ2-5, with TRBD2 matching over 9 bases. CDR3 region: CASSLAPAGGAETQYF. CDR3 in DNA: TGCGCCAGCAGCTTGGCCCCTGCGGGAGGGGCAGAGACCCAGTACTTC.